The entry that follows covers one T cell receptor beta chain sequence. The data belong to a study of blood T cell repertoires in COVID-19. Authors' methods: Amplification with reference gene primers provided the estimates of nucleated cell counts. Here immunoSEQ multiplex PCR was the method, and the copy in TCRdb shows in-frame clones only, minus some. That table gives V, J and clone size, and the DNA gave D and trimming. In the table there are 130,000 to 150,000 clones, 65% to 85% of which are singletons. V lost 0 bases to trimming and J lost 1 base; unmatched junction nucleotides: 2. CDR3 length: 16 amino acids. From germline, CDR1 is LGHNA and CDR2 YSLEER.

The sequenced sample was peripheral blood. The TCR originated in a woman aged 45 to 65 with acute or convalescent COVID-19. The gene calls are TRBV4-3 and TRBJ2-2; 7 bases fit TRBD1. The CDR3 DNA is TGCGCCAGCAGCCAAGATCGACAGGGGAACACCGGGGAGCTGTTTTTT. Translation: CASSQDRQGNTGELFF.